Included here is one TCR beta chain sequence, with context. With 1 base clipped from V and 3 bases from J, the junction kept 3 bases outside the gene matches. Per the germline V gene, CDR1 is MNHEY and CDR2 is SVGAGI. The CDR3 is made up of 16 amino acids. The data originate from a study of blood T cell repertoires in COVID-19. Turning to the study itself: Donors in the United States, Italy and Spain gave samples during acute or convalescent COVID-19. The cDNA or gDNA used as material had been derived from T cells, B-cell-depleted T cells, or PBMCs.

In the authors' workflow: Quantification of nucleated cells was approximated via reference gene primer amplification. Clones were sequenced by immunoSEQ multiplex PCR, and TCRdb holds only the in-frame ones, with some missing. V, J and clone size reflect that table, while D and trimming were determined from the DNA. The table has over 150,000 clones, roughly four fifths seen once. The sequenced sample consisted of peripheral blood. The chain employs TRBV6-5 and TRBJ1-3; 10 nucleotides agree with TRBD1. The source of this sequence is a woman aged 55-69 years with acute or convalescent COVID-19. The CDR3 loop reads CASSYFDRGLGNTIYF. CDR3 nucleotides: TGTGCCAGCAGTTACTTCGACAGGGGGCTTGGAAACACCATATATTTT.